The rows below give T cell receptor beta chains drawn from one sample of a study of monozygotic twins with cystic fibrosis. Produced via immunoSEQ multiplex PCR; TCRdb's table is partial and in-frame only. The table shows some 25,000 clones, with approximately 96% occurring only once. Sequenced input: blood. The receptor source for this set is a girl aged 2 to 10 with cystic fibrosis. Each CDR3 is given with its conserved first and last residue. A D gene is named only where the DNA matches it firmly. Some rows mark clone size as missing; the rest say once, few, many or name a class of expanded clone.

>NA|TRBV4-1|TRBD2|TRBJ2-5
CASSQDLAGAGETQYF
TGCGCCAGCAGCCAAGATCTGGCGGGAGCGGGAGAGACCCAGTACTTC
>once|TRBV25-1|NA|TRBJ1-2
CASSAGQGYTF
TGTGCCAGCAGTGCCGGACAGGGCTACACCTTC
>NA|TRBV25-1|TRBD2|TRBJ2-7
CASSDPRLAGRNEQYF
TGTGCCAGCAGTGACCCAAGACTAGCGGGAAGGAACGAGCAGTACTTC
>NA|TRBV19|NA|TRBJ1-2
CASSIETGYGYTF
TGTGCCAGTAGTATAGAGACAGGCTATGGCTACACCTTC
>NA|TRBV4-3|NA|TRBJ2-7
CASSQDWAKGTYEQYF
TGCGCCAGCAGCCAAGATTGGGCGAAAGGAACCTACGAGCAGTACTTC
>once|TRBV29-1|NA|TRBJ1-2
CSVEPPGTLYGYTF
TGCAGCGTTGAACCGCCCGGAACGCTCTATGGCTACACCTTC
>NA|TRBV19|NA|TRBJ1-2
CASSTRTTNYGYTF
TGTGCCAGTAGTACCAGGACCACTAACTATGGCTACACCTTC
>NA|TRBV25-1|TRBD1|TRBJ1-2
CASSVGTGSDGYTF
TGTGCCAGCAGTGTAGGGACAGGGAGTGATGGCTACACCTTC
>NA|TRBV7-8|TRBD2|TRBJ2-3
CASSPNIAGTSRDTDTQYF
TGTGCCAGCAGCCCAAATATCGCCGGGACTAGCAGAGACACAGATACGCAGTATTTT
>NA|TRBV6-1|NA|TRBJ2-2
CASTRIVTGELFF
TGTGCCAGCACCCGCATAGTCACCGGGGAGCTGTTTTTT
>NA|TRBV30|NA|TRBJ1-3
CAWIQGSGNTIYF
TGTGCCTGGATTCAGGGTTCTGGAAACACCATATATTTT
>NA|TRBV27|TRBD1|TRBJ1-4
CASSLRDRANEKLFF
TGTGCCAGCAGTTTGAGGGACAGAGCTAATGAAAAACTGTTTTTT
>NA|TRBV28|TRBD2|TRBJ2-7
CASRGSGKYEQYF
TGTGCCAGCAGGGGTAGCGGGAAATACGAGCAGTACTTC
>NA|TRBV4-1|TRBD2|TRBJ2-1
CASSHRLAGVSEQFF
TGCGCCAGCAGCCACAGACTAGCGGGAGTTAGTGAGCAGTTCTTC
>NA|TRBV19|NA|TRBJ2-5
CASSGVGQETQYF
TGTGCCAGTAGTGGCGTTGGTCAAGAGACCCAGTACTTC
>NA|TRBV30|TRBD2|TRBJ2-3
CAWSAEREGRDTQYF
TGTGCCTGGAGTGCCGAGCGGGAGGGCCGGGATACGCAGTATTTT
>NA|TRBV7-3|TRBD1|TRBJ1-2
CASSPGQGLYGYTF
TGTGCCAGCAGCCCGGGACAGGGTCTCTATGGCTACACCTTC
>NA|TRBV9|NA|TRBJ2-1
CASSVEGRGEQFF
TGTGCCAGCAGCGTAGAGGGACGGGGTGAGCAGTTCTTC
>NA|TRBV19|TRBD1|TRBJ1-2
CASSIAPRGDYGYTF
TGTGCCAGTAGTATAGCGCCCAGGGGGGACTATGGCTACACCTTC
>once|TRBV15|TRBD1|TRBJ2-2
CATSRDRAGDRGLVGELFF
TGTGCCACCAGCAGAGATAGGGCAGGGGACAGGGGGCTCGTCGGGGAGCTGTTTTTT
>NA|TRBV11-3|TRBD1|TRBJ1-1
CASRPGTANTEAFF
TGTGCCAGCAGGCCCGGGACAGCGAACACTGAAGCTTTCTTT
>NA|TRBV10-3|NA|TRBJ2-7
CAIGDISYEQYF
TGTGCCATCGGGGACATATCTTACGAGCAGTACTTC
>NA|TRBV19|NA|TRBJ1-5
CASSQVFRRPQHF
TGTGCCAGTAGTCAAGTTTTCAGGCGGCCCCAGCATTTT
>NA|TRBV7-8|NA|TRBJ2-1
CASSSGQFSYNEQFF
TGTGCCAGCAGCTCCGGACAATTCTCCTACAATGAGCAGTTCTTC
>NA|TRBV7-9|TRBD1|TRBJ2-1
CASSLGRGQGMGNEQFF
TGTGCCAGCAGCTTAGGACGAGGACAGGGTATGGGCAATGAGCAGTTCTTC
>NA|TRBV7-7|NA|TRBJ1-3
CASSLAQNSGNTIYF
TGTGCCAGCAGCTTAGCGCAGAACTCTGGAAACACCATATATTTT
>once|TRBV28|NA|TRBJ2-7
CASSLIPPESSYEQYF
TGTGCCAGCAGTTTAATTCCCCCCGAAAGCTCCTACGAGCAGTACTTC
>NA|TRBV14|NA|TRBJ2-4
CASSQDQGAWAKNIQYF
TGTGCCAGCAGCCAAGATCAAGGGGCTTGGGCCAAAAACATTCAGTACTTC
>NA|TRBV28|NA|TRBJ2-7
CASSSTGAGFLYEQYF
TGTGCCAGCAGTTCCACAGGGGCGGGGTTTCTCTACGAGCAGTACTTC
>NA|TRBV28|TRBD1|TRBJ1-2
CASSLYRGQRDGYTF
TGTGCCAGCAGTTTATACAGGGGGCAAAGGGATGGCTACACCTTC
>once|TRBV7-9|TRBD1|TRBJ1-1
CASSLAGQGATEAFF
TGTGCCAGCAGCTTAGCCGGACAGGGGGCAACTGAAGCTTTCTTT
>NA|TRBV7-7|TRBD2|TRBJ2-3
CASSLVLGTRDTDTQYF
TGTGCCAGCAGCTTAGTATTGGGGACTAGAGACACAGATACGCAGTATTTT
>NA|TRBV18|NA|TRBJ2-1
CASHPRGSSYNEQFF
TGTGCCAGCCACCCCCGGGGCAGCTCCTACAATGAGCAGTTCTTC
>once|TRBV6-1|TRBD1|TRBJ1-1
CASSENSGGMTEAFF
TGTGCCAGCAGTGAAAATTCAGGGGGCATGACTGAAGCTTTCTTT
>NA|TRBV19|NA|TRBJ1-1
CASSIRTGDTEAFF
TGTGCCAGTAGTATCAGAACGGGTGACACTGAAGCTTTCTTT
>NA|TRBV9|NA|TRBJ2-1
CASSVENNNEQFF
TGTGCCAGCAGCGTAGAAAACAACAATGAGCAGTTCTTC
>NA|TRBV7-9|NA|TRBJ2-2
CASSLVGPDTGELFF
TGTGCCAGCAGCTTAGTCGGCCCTGACACCGGGGAGCTGTTTTTT
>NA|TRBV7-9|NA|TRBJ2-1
CASSLGASSYNEQFF
TGTGCCAGCAGCTTAGGCGCGAGCTCCTACAATGAGCAGTTCTTC
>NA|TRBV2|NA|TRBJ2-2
CASTGQANTGELFF
TGTGCCAGCACGGGTCAAGCGAACACCGGGGAGCTGTTTTTT
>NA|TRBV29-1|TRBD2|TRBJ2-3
CSVDGLAGNTDTQYF
TGCAGCGTTGATGGGCTAGCGGGTAACACAGATACGCAGTATTTT
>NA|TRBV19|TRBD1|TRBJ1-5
CASSLTTGRVNQPQHF
TGTGCCAGTAGTCTGACGACAGGGAGGGTCAATCAGCCCCAGCATTTT
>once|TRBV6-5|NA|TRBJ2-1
CQVNEQFF
TGCCAGGTCAATGAGCAGTTCTTC
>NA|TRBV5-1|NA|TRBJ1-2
CASSLNGQAGYTF
TGCGCCAGCAGCTTAAACGGGCAGGCTGGCTACACCTTC
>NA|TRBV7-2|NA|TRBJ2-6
CASSLGFAANVLTF
TGTGCCAGCAGCTTAGGGTTTGCGGCCAACGTCCTGACTTTC
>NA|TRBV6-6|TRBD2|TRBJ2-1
CAAVGSGFYNEQFF
TGTGCCGCCGTTGGTAGCGGGTTTTACAATGAGCAGTTCTTC
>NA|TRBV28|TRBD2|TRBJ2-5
CASSSLPLAGVGETQYF
TGTGCCAGCAGTTCCCTCCCCCTAGCGGGAGTCGGGGAGACCCAGTACTTC
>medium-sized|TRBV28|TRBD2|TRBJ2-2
CASSFGLAGEVAPTGGELFF
TGTGCCAGCAGTTTCGGTCTAGCGGGAGAGGTAGCCCCTACAGGCGGGGAGCTGTTTTTT
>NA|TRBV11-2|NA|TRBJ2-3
CASSLEPRRTTDTQYF
TGTGCCAGCAGCTTAGAACCGAGGAGAACCACAGATACGCAGTATTTT
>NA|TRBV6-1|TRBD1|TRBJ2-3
CASSGGQGTDTQYF
TGTGCCAGCAGTGGGGGACAGGGGACAGATACGCAGTATTTT
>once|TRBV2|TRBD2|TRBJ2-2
CAGDGLAGDPTGELFF
TGTGCCGGGGATGGGCTAGCGGGGGACCCAACCGGGGAGCTGTTTTTT
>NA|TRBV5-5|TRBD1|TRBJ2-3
CASSGPGQVTDTQYF
TGTGCCAGCAGCGGGCCGGGACAGGTCACAGATACGCAGTATTTT
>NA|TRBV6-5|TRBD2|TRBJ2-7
CASRYGLAGYEQYF
TGTGCCAGCAGATATGGACTAGCGGGATACGAGCAGTACTTC
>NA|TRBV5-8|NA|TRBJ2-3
CASSFNTQYF
TGTGCCAGCAGCTTTAATACGCAGTATTTT
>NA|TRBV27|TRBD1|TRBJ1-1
CASSTLAGTGLTEAFF
TGTGCCAGCAGTACACTAGCCGGGACAGGCCTCACTGAAGCTTTCTTT
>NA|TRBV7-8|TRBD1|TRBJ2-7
CASSLAGRGNEQYF
TGTGCCAGCAGCTTAGCGGGCAGGGGGAACGAGCAGTACTTC
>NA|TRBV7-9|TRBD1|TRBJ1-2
CASSAPTGTGYTF
TGTGCCAGCAGCGCCCCGACAGGGACCGGCTACACCTTC
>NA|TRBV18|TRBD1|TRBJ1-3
CASSPLTGQGAALPGNTIYF
TGTGCCAGCTCACCACTGACCGGACAGGGGGCGGCTTTGCCTGGAAACACCATATATTTT